Many counts were recorded for the clone carrying this TCR beta chain. Its antigen is currently unknown. This CDR3 region has 14 residues. Deletions cut 0 bases from V and 4 bases from J, with 9 bases between. Germline-derived CDR1 and CDR2 are MGHRA and YSYEKL. This sample stems from a study of T cells in Graves' hyperthyroidism and ophthalmopathy. Regions amplified from RNA transcripts were the TCR beta CDR3 regions. Carried out on the TCR CDR3, a first-round RT-PCR used the HTBI primer set. TCRdb re-analysed the multiplex PCR reads in MiXCR, keeping a single row per CDR3 protein. The sample has around 190,000 distinct CDR3 sequences; less than 20% are singletons. Study outcomes and limitations: Ophthalmopathy was identified by the model a median about 6.4 months ahead of onset.

With a duration under 2 months, the hyperthyroidism was newly diagnosed in patients aged 18 to 65. The material sequenced was blood. V gene TRBV4-1 combines with J gene TRBJ1-1; no reliable D call. The TCR sequence derives from a woman between 45 and 60 years old with Graves' hyperthyroidism. The CDR3: CASSQETTLTEAFF. CDR3 DNA: TGCGCCAGCAGCCAAGAAACCACGCTCACTGAAGCTTTCTTT.